These 18 T cell receptor beta chains share one sample of origin, sequenced in a study of blood T cell repertoires in COVID-19. Only in-frame clones appear in the TCRdb table, and some are missing; sequencing was by immunoSEQ multiplex PCR. The sample contains about 48,000 clones, approximately 80% of which appear only once. Input material: peripheral blood. Source of these receptors: a man between 65 and 85 years old with acute or convalescent COVID-19.

The rearrangement uses TRBV30 and TRBJ1-5; the match to TRBD1 covers 7 bases. This CDR3 has 16 amino acids. Germline CDR1 GTSNPN, CDR2 SVGIG (reference sequence). The V segment lost 2 bases and the J segment 0 bases; nucleotides outside the gene matches: 7. CDR3 residues: CAWSNRGLYSNQPQHF. Written as DNA, the CDR3 is TGTGCCTGGAGTAACAGGGGACTTTATAGCAATCAGCCCCAGCATTTT.

In nucleotides, the CDR3 is TGTGCCACCCAAGCGGGGCTGAGCACAGATACGCAGTATTTT. This translates into CATQAGLSTDTQYF. V usage is TRBV27 and J usage is TRBJ2-3, with 7 bases identical to TRBD2. CDR3 size: 14 residues. Germline V gives CDR1 MNHEY, CDR2 SMNVEV (reference sequence). Unmatched junction bases numbered 7, after V lost 10 bases and J lost 0 bases.

V and J are TRBV2 and TRBJ2-4; D gene unclear. The ends were cut back, 4 bases at V and 2 bases at J, with 15 bases in the middle. CDR1 is SNHLY, CDR2 FYNNEI, per germline. This CDR3 region has 16 residues. CDR3 nucleotide sequence: TGTGCCAGCAGTGCGATGCAGGTCTATACCAAAAACATTCAGTACTTC. It specifies CASSAMQVYTKNIQYF.

The rearrangement joins TRBV30 to TRBJ2-3, with 8 bases identical to TRBD2. The CDR3 is made up of 16 amino acids. V gave up 5 bases and J gave up 2 bases; unmatched junction bases: 12. Germline loops: CDR1 GTSNPN, CDR2 SVGIG (reference sequence). The CDR3 region has the DNA TGTGCCTGGTCCTCCCGGGGGGGGCGTAACACAGATACGCAGTATTTT. Translating it yields CAWSSRGGRNTDTQYF.

The chain couples TRBV13 to TRBJ1-5, with a possible D match to TRBD1 (5 bases). The V gene lost 5 bases and the J gene lost 3 bases, with 11 bases spanning the gap. The germline V gene has CDR1 PRHDT and CDR2 FYEKMQ (reference sequence). The CDR3 contains 14 residues. CDR3 region: CASSQGEFNQPQHF. As DNA, the CDR3 is TGTGCCAGCAGCCAAGGGGAATTCAATCAGCCCCAGCATTTT.

The V and J genes are TRBV12-3 or TRBV12-4 and TRBJ1-1; D is unclear. With 5 bases removed from V and 6 bases from J, the gap between germline ends came to 10 bases. The CDR3 loop spans 12 amino acids. In DNA form, the CDR3 reads TGTGCCAGCAGTAACTCGGTCCCTGAAGCTTTCTTT. It encodes CASSNSVPEAFF.

The chain couples TRBV3-1 (or the pseudogene TRBV3-2) to TRBJ2-7; maybe TRBD1 (5 bases). Germline lookup yields CDR1 LGHDT and CDR2 YNNKEL (reference sequence). V lost 0 bases and J lost 0, with 15 bases in between. This CDR3 comprises 17 residues. The CDR3 DNA sequence: TGTGCCAGCAGCCAAGAAGGGTGGGGCAGCAGCTCCTACGAGCAGTACTTC. Translating it yields CASSQEGWGSSSYEQYF.

The gene calls are TRBV12-5 and TRBJ1-4; no clear D gene. Per the germline V gene, CDR1 is LGHNT and CDR2 is FRNRAP. This CDR3 contains 14 residues. Trimming stripped 3 bases from V and 7 bases from J, with 12 bases between. The CDR3 nucleotides are TGTGCTAGTGGTTTTTCCGGGGTTGGTGAAAAACTGTTTTTT. Residues: CASGFSGVGEKLFF.

J is TRBJ1-5 and V is TRBV6-5, with D possibly TRBD1 on 5 matching bases. Trimming shortened V by 2 bases and J by 6 bases, and 11 bases separated the two germline ends. The CDR3 extends over 14 amino acids. Germline lookup yields CDR1 MNHEY and CDR2 SVGAGI. The CDR3 is CASSYRRGVQPQHF. The DNA of the CDR3 is TGTGCCAGCAGTTACAGAAGGGGTGTTCAGCCCCAGCATTTT.

DNA for the CDR3: TGTGCCAGCAGTGGGACTATTGGCTACGAGCAGTACTTC. Its translation is CASSGTIGYEQYF. This rearrangement joins TRBV28 to TRBJ2-7, with TRBD2 matching 7 bases. This CDR3 is 13 amino acids long. The germline CDR1 and CDR2 sequences are MDHEN and SYDVKM. The V gene end was trimmed by 5 bases and the J gene end by 3 bases; junction bases not matched to a gene: 4.

CDR3 nucleotides: TGTGCCAGCAGCCTCAGACAGGGGGCTAGCACAGATACGCAGTATTTT. Amino acids: CASSLRQGASTDTQYF. The J gene is TRBJ2-3, the V gene TRBV9, with 10 bases matching TRBD1. The germline V gene has CDR1 SGDLS and CDR2 YYNGEE. J lost 0 bases, V lost 4 bases, and 5 bases had no gene match. The CDR3 extends over 16 amino acids. Variable domain in full (rest from reference TRBV9 and TRBJ2-3): DSGVTQTPKHLITATGQRVTLRCSPRSGDLSVYWYQQSLDQGLQFLIQYYNGEERAKGNILERFSAQQFPDLHSELNLSSLELGDSALYFCASSLRQGASTDTQYFGPGTRLTVL.

The rearrangement uses TRBV7-3 and TRBJ2-1; 10 nucleotides line up with TRBD1. With V trimmed by 5 bases and J by 6 bases, 1 base remained unmatched. This CDR3 has 13 residues. Germline V gives CDR1 SGHTA, CDR2 FQGTGA. In DNA, the CDR3 is TGTGCCAGCAGCCGGGACAGGGGCAATGAGCAGTTCTTC. Translating it yields CASSRDRGNEQFF. The full variable domain, in which reference TRBV7-3 and TRBJ2-1 provide the parts outside the CDR3, is GAGVSQTPSNKVTEKGKYVELRCDPISGHTALYWYRQSLGQGPEFLIYFQGTGAADDSGLPNDRFFAVRPEGSVSTLKIQRTERGDSAVYLCASSRDRGNEQFFGPGTRLTVL.

The chain is built from TRBV27 and TRBJ2-1; 12 bases agree with TRBD2. CDR1 and CDR2 (germline): MNHEY, SMNVEV (reference sequence). CDR3 length: 19 amino acids. The V and J ends lost 1 base and 3 bases, in that order; junction bases with no gene match: 10. CDR3 nucleotides: TGTGCCAGCAGTTTATATGGGACTAGCGGGTTTGGGGGCTACAATGAGCAGTTCTTC. Its protein is CASSLYGTSGFGGYNEQFF.

V and J are TRBV5-5 and TRBJ2-5; 8 bases fit TRBD1. V dropped 9 bases and J dropped 1; count of bases not matched to a gene: 5. From germline, CDR1 is SGHKS and CDR2 YYEKEE (reference sequence). This CDR3 spans 13 amino acids. The DNA for the CDR3 is TGTGCCACAACTGGGACAGGCCAAGAGACCCAGTACTTC. Its translation is CATTGTGQETQYF.

The chain has TRBV5-1 and TRBJ1-3; D might be TRBD1 (6 bases). Trimming pared 3 bases from V and 0 bases from J, leaving 10 bases between. Germline CDR1 and CDR2: SGHRS and YFSETQ. The CDR3 totals 15 residues. The CDR3 is CASSWDMSSGNTIYF. The CDR3 nucleotides are TGCGCCAGCAGCTGGGACATGAGCTCTGGAAACACCATATATTTT.

This clone has just a few counts. The chain has TRBV5-1 and TRBJ1-2, with D possibly being TRBD1 (5 bases). This CDR3 contains 15 residues. V dropped 1 base and J dropped 6 bases, with 16 bases sitting between them. Germline values: CDR1 SGHRS, CDR2 YFSETQ. The chain's CDR3 is CASSLTPGTVDGYTF. The CDR3 region has the DNA TGCGCCAGCAGCTTGACACCCGGGACTGTGGATGGCTACACCTTC.

The chain links TRBV7-9 to TRBJ2-1; TRBD1 matches 9 bases. The CDR3 runs 15 residues. V trimming: 3 bases; J trimming: 2 bases; junction bases outside the gene matches: 2. In germline, CDR1 is SEHNR, CDR2 FQNEAQ (reference sequence). The DNA of the CDR3 is TGTGCCAGCAGCTTGGACAGGGGAGCCTACAATGAGCAGTTCTTC. Protein sequence: CASSLDRGAYNEQFF.

The V call is TRBV5-1, the J call TRBJ2-1; unclear D gene. This CDR3 is built from 15 residues. The germline gives CDR1 SGHRS, CDR2 YFSETQ. V was cut by 0 bases and J by 2 bases, with 9 bases left in between. The CDR3 DNA reads TGCGCCAGCAGCTTGGGCGCCACGACCTACAATGAGCAGTTCTTC. Its translation: CASSLGATTYNEQFF.